The rows below give T cell receptor beta chains drawn from one sample of a study of T cell responses to AZD1222 COVID-19 vaccine. The data were produced by immunoSEQ multiplex PCR, yet TCRdb's version contains in-frame clones alone and is incomplete. This table has about 54,000 clones, 70% to 90% appearing once. The source was peripheral blood, collected on day 0 of AZD1222 vaccination. The source is an adult in good health. CDR3s leave out the opening cysteine and the closing phenylalanine or tryptophan.

j_call v_call cdr3_aa
TRBJ2-3 TRBV10-3 AISEVLASGGADTQY
TRBJ1-1 TRBV10-3 AISETNTEAF
TRBJ1-5 TRBV7-8 ASSLGGSGSNQPQH
TRBJ2-7 TRBV24-1 ATSDFRDEQY
TRBJ1-5 TRBV19 ASSTGQGVRGNQPQH
TRBJ1-2 TRBV6-2/TRBV6-3 ASSPTGEHGYT
TRBJ1-6 TRBV27 ASSLWDSPLH
TRBJ1-2 TRBV29-1 SVLGAANYGYT
TRBJ1-1 TRBV3-1/TRBV3-2 ASSQPTAPGEREAF
TRBJ1-5 TRBV6-5 ASRQQGAGNQPQH
TRBJ1-1 TRBV30 AWSAVGTEAF
TRBJ1-3 TRBV19 ASSIALDSGNTIY
TRBJ1-5 TRBV7-9 ASSLEGWGSNQPQH
TRBJ2-7 TRBV25-1 ASSDGGTTRYEQY
TRBJ2-7 TRBV4-3 ASSQVGSPSSYEQY
TRBJ1-1 TRBV14 ASSQDLGTAVTEAF
TRBJ2-2 TRBV28 ASFRQSLPGELF
TRBJ2-5 TRBV19 ASSHGGLSETQY
TRBJ1-4 TRBV12-3/TRBV12-4 ASNLGVGELF
TRBJ1-6 TRBV3-1/TRBV3-2 ASSQGRNSPLH
TRBJ2-3 TRBV19 ASRYRGGTDTQY
TRBJ2-5 TRBV19 ASSIDREATQY
TRBJ1-3 TRBV7-2 ASSPGSSGNTIY
TRBJ2-2 TRBV25-1 ASSVAEGHTGELF
TRBJ2-1 TRBV5-4 ASSADRGYNEQF
TRBJ2-1 TRBV11-2 ASSYAGTGADEQF
TRBJ1-1 TRBV5-4 ASSKQGLADWKAF
TRBJ1-4 TRBV19 ASSIEGTGNEKLF
TRBJ1-1 TRBV7-2 ASSPQGTGITEAF
TRBJ2-7 TRBV28 ASSPTGGGYEQY
TRBJ2-3 TRBV28 ASSLSGSSSTDTQY
TRBJ2-1 TRBV9 ASSVWGSGDEQF
TRBJ1-1 TRBV29-1 SVEVDRMNTEAF
TRBJ1-5 TRBV28 ASSFPGRGNQPQH
TRBJ2-7 TRBV7-9 ASSFWDGSYEQY
TRBJ2-3 TRBV5-4 ASSRGGGGALDTQY
TRBJ2-7 TRBV5-4 ASSEDTHAYEQY
TRBJ2-1 TRBV7-9 ASSPGGRHGEQF
TRBJ1-1 TRBV20-1 SASEGGEAF
TRBJ1-2 TRBV19 ASSIPDRGEGYT
TRBJ2-2 TRBV6-5 ASSYARGGQAGELF
TRBJ1-1 TRBV19 ASSPPGEGPKTEAF
TRBJ2-1 TRBV27 ASCQGLATTNEQF
TRBJ2-7 TRBV11-2 ASSPGTYEQY
TRBJ1-1 TRBV7-2 ASSLVPGGNTEAF
TRBJ1-5 TRBV25-1 ASSDGGQPQH
TRBJ2-2 TRBV7-8 ASSLDVAANTGELF
TRBJ2-3 TRBV3-1/TRBV3-2 ASSQDTGLDTQY
TRBJ2-3 TRBV6-5 ASSYSFGTDTQY
TRBJ1-3 TRBV6-1 ASSEMGVSGNTIY
TRBJ1-2 TRBV10-3 AISESRGGYT
TRBJ2-5 TRBV14 ASSPTFDRGIETQY
TRBJ2-1 TRBV5-4 ASSSGGGSSYNEQF